The 23 T cell receptor beta chains reported below all come from one sample, sequenced in a study of blood T cell repertoires in COVID-19 (dated by TCRdb to 2020 to 2021). Libraries were made using the immunoSEQ multiplex PCR assay. As stored in TCRdb, this immuneACCESS dataset retains in-frame rearrangements with V and J assigned. A fraction of the clones does not appear; measured against another copy, unresolved V genes explain less than half of the discrepancy, and the remainder lacks a known reason. The sample table holds 56,000 or so clones, of which approximately 91% were seen once. Jointly, the top ten make up roughly 6.5% of the sample. Material: peripheral blood. All receptors come from a man between 50 and 59 years old with active COVID-19.

This chain joins TRBV11-2 and TRBJ1-1; 9 bases agree with TRBD1. Germline V lookup: CDR1 SGHAT, CDR2 FQNNGV. The trim removed 1 base at V and 4 bases at J, leaving 7 bases unmatched. The CDR3 is made up of 16 amino acids. CDR3 region: CASSLATGGSGTEAFF. Written as DNA, the CDR3 is TGTGCCAGCAGCTTAGCCACAGGGGGCTCGGGCACTGAAGCTTTCTTT.

CDR3 residues: CASSYTEPNQPQHF. The CDR3 nucleotides are TGTGCCAGCAGTTACACTGAACCGAATCAGCCCCAGCATTTT. The V gene is TRBV6-2 or TRBV6-3, the J gene TRBJ1-5; the D is unclear. The CDR3 has 14 amino acids. V was trimmed by 2 bases and J by 4 bases, leaving 9 bases between them. Germline V gene sequence: CDR1 MNHEY, CDR2 SVGEGT.

The chain is built from TRBV28 and TRBJ2-3, with D possibly TRBD1 on 6 matching bases. Germline V gene sequence: CDR1 MDHEN, CDR2 SYDVKM. CDR3 length equals 13 residues. Trimming stripped 6 bases from V and 4 bases from J, with 11 bases between. DNA for the CDR3: TGTGCCAGCAGGGACAGAAATTCAGATACGCAGTATTTT. This encodes CASRDRNSDTQYF. Based on the CDR3 plus reference TRBV28 and TRBJ2-3, the full variable domain is DVKVTQSSRYLVKRTGEKVFLECVQDMDHENMFWYRQDPGLGLRLIYFSYDVKMKEKGDIPEGYSVSREKKERFSLILESASTNQTSMYLCASRDRNSDTQYFGPGTRLTVL.

The gene calls are TRBV11-3 and TRBJ2-1, with D perhaps TRBD2 (5 bases). The germline gives CDR1 SGHNT, CDR2 YENEEA. The V end lost 2 bases, the J end lost 6 bases, and 8 bases lay between the germline ends. The CDR3 spans 13 residues. CDR3 loop: CASSLTSSNEQFF. CDR3 nucleotide sequence: TGTGCCAGCAGCTTAACTAGTTCCAATGAGCAGTTCTTC.

J is TRBJ1-6 and V is TRBV19, with 7 bases fitting TRBD1. Trimming at V came to 6 bases and at J to 7 bases, leaving 6 bases not matched to a gene. The CDR3 is 14 residues long. Germline-derived CDR1 and CDR2 are LNHDA and SQIVND (reference sequence). The CDR3 nucleotides are TGTGCCAGTAGCGGGGGACAGCAGAATTCACCCCTCCACTTT. This codes for CASSGGQQNSPLHF.

The chain joins TRBV19 to TRBJ2-3; 7 nucleotides align to TRBD1. Trimming at V came to 5 bases and at J to 0 bases, leaving 8 bases not matched to a gene. Germline lookup yields CDR1 LNHDA and CDR2 SQIVND (reference sequence). CDR3 length equals 16 residues. CDR3 protein: CASSPFRDRSTDTQYF. Here the CDR3 DNA reads TGTGCCAGTAGTCCCTTCCGGGACAGAAGCACAGATACGCAGTATTTT.

The chain combines TRBV7-9 with TRBJ2-1; maybe TRBD2 (5 bases). CDR3 size: 13 residues. From germline, CDR1 is SEHNR and CDR2 FQNEAQ (reference sequence). CDR3 in amino acids: CATPGSSYNEQFF. The CDR3 DNA follows: TGTGCAACCCCGGGGAGCTCCTACAATGAGCAGTTCTTC.

The genes are TRBV29-1 and TRBJ2-5, with a possible D match to TRBD1 (6 bases). Germline-derived CDR1 and CDR2 are SQVTM and ANQGSEA. Trimming left V 4 bases short and J 7 bases short, with 22 bases between. The CDR3 is 15 amino acids. This CDR3 reads CSVGFRQVSRGTQYF. CDR3 sequence (DNA): TGCAGCGTTGGATTTAGACAGGTCTCAAGGGGGACCCAGTACTTC. The full variable domain, rest sourced from reference TRBV29-1 and TRBJ2-5, is SAVISQKPSRDICQRGTSLTIQCQVDSQVTMMFWYRQQPGQSLTLIATANQGSEATYESGFVIDKFPISRPNLTFSTLTVSNMSPEDSSIYLCSVGFRQVSRGTQYFGPGTRLLVL.

This chain connects TRBV30 to TRBJ2-3; a weak D match, TRBD2 (5 bases). The CDR3 loop spans 15 amino acids. Germline CDR1 GTSNPN, CDR2 SVGIG (reference sequence). The germline V and J ends were trimmed by 2 bases and 1 base, with 13 bases remaining between them. CDR3 residues: CAWSKVSRGTDTQYF. CDR3 DNA sequence: TGTGCCTGGAGTAAGGTATCGCGGGGCACAGATACGCAGTATTTT.

This chain connects TRBV3-1 (or the pseudogene TRBV3-2) to TRBJ2-2; 8 nucleotides line up with TRBD2. From germline, CDR1 is LGHDT and CDR2 YNNKEL (reference sequence). With 5 bases clipped from V and 8 bases from J, the junction kept 13 bases outside the gene matches. The CDR3 length is 16 residues. CDR3 DNA: TGTGCCAGCAGCAGGCTTGAGCGGGGGAGCTGGGGGGAGCTGTTTTTT. Its translation is CASSRLERGSWGELFF.

The genes are TRBV5-1 and TRBJ1-2; tentatively, D is TRBD1 (6 bases). The ends were cut back, 7 bases at V and 4 bases at J, with 17 bases in the middle. This CDR3 has 14 amino acids. Per the germline V gene, CDR1 is SGHRS and CDR2 is YFSETQ. In DNA, the CDR3 is TGCGCCAGCTCCGGTTCCGGACAGCCCTATGGCTACACCTTC. Protein sequence: CASSGSGQPYGYTF.

This rearrangement joins TRBV3-1 (or the pseudogene TRBV3-2) to TRBJ1-1; 7 nucleotides align to TRBD1. Germline CDR1 LGHDT, CDR2 YNNKEL (reference sequence). Trimming cost V 3 bases and J 1 base; bases outside gene matches: 11. The CDR3 covers 17 residues. CDR3 DNA: TGTGCCAGCAGCCACCGGGACAGAGAGAAAACGAACACTGAAGCTTTCTTT. Its translation: CASSHRDREKTNTEAFF.

This clone was recorded once. V gene TRBV5-8 combines with J gene TRBJ2-5; 10 bases fit TRBD2. Trimming removed 4 bases from V and 1 base from J; junction bases left unmatched: 7. Germline values: CDR1 SGHTS, CDR2 YDEGEE. This CDR3 is built from 16 residues. The CDR3, as DNA: TGTGCCAGCAGCCGTGGACTAGCGGACTTCCAAGAGACCCAGTACTTC. As protein: CASSRGLADFQETQYF.

The genes are TRBV2 and TRBJ1-3; D remains ambiguous. Trimming pared 7 bases from V and 4 bases from J, leaving 8 bases between. This CDR3 region has 12 residues. The germline V gene has CDR1 SNHLY and CDR2 FYNNEI. The CDR3 loop is CASTYLGNTIYF. The DNA for the CDR3 is TGTGCCAGCACCTACCTCGGAAACACCATATATTTT. Using reference TRBV2 and TRBJ1-3 for the parts outside the CDR3, the full variable domain is EPEVTQTPSHQVTQMGQEVILRCVPISNHLYFYWYRQILGQKVEFLVSFYNNEISEKSEIFDDQFSVERPDGSNFTLKIRSTKLEDSAMYFCASTYLGNTIYFGEGSWLTVV.

The chain combines TRBV30 with TRBJ2-7; TRBD2 agrees at 10 bases. With 2 bases clipped from V and 5 bases from J, the junction kept 12 bases outside the gene matches. From germline, CDR1 is GTSNPN and CDR2 SVGIG (reference sequence). The CDR3 is made up of 16 amino acids. The CDR3 loop is CAWSPGASGRRNEQYF. CDR3 bases: TGTGCCTGGAGTCCGGGGGCTAGCGGGAGAAGGAACGAGCAGTACTTC.

The V call is TRBV2, the J call TRBJ1-1, with a possible D match to TRBD1 (6 bases). V dropped 8 bases and J dropped 10 bases, with 23 bases sitting between them. The CDR3 has 14 residues. Germline CDR1 reads SNHLY; CDR2 reads FYNNEI. CDR3 DNA sequence: TGTGCCAGCCTAGGGGACACAACCCCAGGGCGAGCTTTCTTT. It codes for CASLGDTTPGRAFF.

The chain employs TRBV27 and TRBJ2-1; the match to TRBD1 covers 10 bases. J was trimmed by 9 bases and V by 8 bases; bases with no gene match: 13. The germline gives CDR1 MNHEY, CDR2 SMNVEV (reference sequence). The CDR3 runs 15 residues. The CDR3 nucleotides read TGTGCCAGCGTACCCTCCGGGACAGGGGTCACTGAGCAGTTCTTC. Amino acids: CASVPSGTGVTEQFF.

DNA of the CDR3: TGTGCCAGTAGTACAGGGGTTGGGACCTTCTATGGCTACACCTTC. Translated: CASSTGVGTFYGYTF. The chain is built from TRBV19 and TRBJ1-2; tentative D call: TRBD1 (6 bases). This CDR3 is built from 15 residues. The germline gives CDR1 LNHDA, CDR2 SQIVND (reference sequence). V lost 4 bases and J 4 bases, leaving 16 bases between the germline ends.

J is TRBJ1-4 and V is TRBV18; no definite D call. Germline V CDR1 and CDR2: KGHSH, LQKENI. The CDR3 extends over 14 amino acids. V was cut by 1 base and J by 6 bases, with 9 bases left in between. CDR3 coding DNA: TGTGCCAGCTCACCACGCCAGGAATATGAAAAACTGTTTTTT. Protein sequence: CASSPRQEYEKLFF.

The V gene is TRBV6-5, the J gene TRBJ1-1; 7 nucleotides line up with TRBD1. The CDR3 has 13 residues. The germline CDR1 and CDR2 sequences are MNHEY and SVGAGI. With 7 bases clipped from V and 1 base from J, the junction kept 3 bases outside the gene matches. The CDR3 bases are TGTGCCAGCATTGGACAGGCGAACACTGAAGCTTTCTTT. Protein product: CASIGQANTEAFF.

The rearrangement joins TRBV10-1 to TRBJ1-5; 9 bases agree with TRBD1. CDR3 size: 20 residues. V dropped 3 bases and J dropped 0; count of bases not matched to a gene: 15. Germline V gene data show CDR1 as WNHNN and CDR2 as SYGVQD (reference sequence). The DNA of the CDR3 is TGCGCCAGCAGTGAACCACGGACAGGGGTACTCATTTATAGCAATCAGCCCCAGCATTTT. As protein: CASSEPRTGVLIYSNQPQHF.

J is TRBJ1-1 and V is TRBV7-9; TRBD1 is a possible D gene (5 bases). Trimming left V 5 bases short and J 2 bases short, with 15 bases between. This CDR3 region has 15 residues. Germline-derived CDR1 and CDR2 are SEHNR and FQNEAQ (reference sequence). In nucleotides, the CDR3 is TGTGCCAGCAGCCGGGCCCCCAGGGCCAACACTGAAGCTTTCTTT. Translated, it gives CASSRAPRANTEAFF.

The V call is TRBV5-1, the J call TRBJ2-1; TRBD2 matches 9 bases. The CDR3 has 15 amino acids. The V gene end was trimmed by 2 bases and the J gene end by 2 bases; junction bases not matched to a gene: 2. Germline V gene data show CDR1 as SGHRS and CDR2 as YFSETQ. The CDR3 DNA follows: TGCGCCAGCAGCTTTTTAGCGGGAGCCTACAATGAGCAGTTCTTC. Its translation: CASSFLAGAYNEQFF.